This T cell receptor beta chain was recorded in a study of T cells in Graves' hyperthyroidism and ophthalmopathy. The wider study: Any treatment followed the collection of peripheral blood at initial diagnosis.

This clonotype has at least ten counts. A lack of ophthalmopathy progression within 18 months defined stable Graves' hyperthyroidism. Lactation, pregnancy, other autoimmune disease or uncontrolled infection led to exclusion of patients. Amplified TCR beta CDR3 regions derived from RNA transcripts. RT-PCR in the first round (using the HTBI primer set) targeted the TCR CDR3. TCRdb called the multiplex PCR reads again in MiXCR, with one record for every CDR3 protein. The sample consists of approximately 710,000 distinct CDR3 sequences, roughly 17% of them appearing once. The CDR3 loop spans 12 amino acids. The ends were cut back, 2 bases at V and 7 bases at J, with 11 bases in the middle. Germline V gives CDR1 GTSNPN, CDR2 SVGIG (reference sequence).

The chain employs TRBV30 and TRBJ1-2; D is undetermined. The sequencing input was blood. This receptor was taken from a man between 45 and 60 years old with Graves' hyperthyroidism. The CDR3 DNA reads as TGTGCCTGGAGTATCGGCGCGTTTGGCTACACCTTC. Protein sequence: CAWSIGAFGYTF.